This T cell receptor beta chain was documented in a study of blood T cell repertoires in COVID-19. Study in general: COVID-19 samples, acute and convalescent, were from the United States, Italy and Spain.

TCRdb keeps only in-frame clones here, not all; method: immunoSEQ multiplex PCR. The sample has 250,000 to 350,000 clones, 84% seen once. The CDR3 covers 16 residues. With 0 bases clipped from V and 3 bases from J, the junction kept 2 bases outside the gene matches. Germline values: CDR1 SGDLS, CDR2 YYNGEE. This chain uses TRBV9 with TRBJ2-3, with 12 nucleotides matching TRBD2. The sequenced sample was peripheral blood. This TCR derives from a human donor with COVID-19, enrolled during active disease. The donor label of this sample is uncertain. CDR3 sequence reads: CASSVGTSGITDTQYF. The CDR3 region has the DNA TGTGCCAGCAGCGTAGGGACTAGCGGGATAACAGATACGCAGTATTTT.